This entry describes one TCR beta chain. Its target is not known. The CDR3 consists of 14 residues. In germline, CDR1 is SGHTA, CDR2 FQGTGA. Trimming removed 2 bases from V and 0 bases from J, with 8 bases in between. This record belongs to a study of CD8+CD57+ T cells in acquired aplastic anemia. Study-wide context: Yields of DNA that came from sorted CD4+ and CD8+ cells averaged approximately 3.5 ug.

Profiling that covered TCR beta VDJ and CDR3 relied on genomic DNA as its template. TCRdb fed the reads into MiXCR, producing one record per CDR3 protein. The data show around 220,000 distinct CDR3 sequences, about half seen once. By flow cytometry, patients selected for sequencing had shown an expansion of CD8+CD57+ cells. At the time of blood sampling, patients had not yet received any therapy. Regarding the study as a whole: Comparison of patients with controls identified about 27 shared CD8+ CDR3 sequences. CD8+ Simpson's diversity in patients was not significantly different from that in controls.

The V and J genes are TRBV7-3 and TRBJ2-7; D is ambiguous. The sequencing input was sorted CD4+, CD8+, or CD8+CD57+ T cells (not recorded which) from PBMCs. The TCR sequence derives from a human donor with aplastic anemia. CDR3 loop: CASSLDKISYEQYF. CDR3 DNA: TGTGCCAGCAGCTTAGACAAAATCTCCTACGAGCAGTACTTC.